Below, 15 T cell receptor beta chains from the same sample are listed, as sequenced in a study of T cell responses to AZD1222 COVID-19 vaccine. Method: immunoSEQ multiplex PCR; TCRdb's copy keeps in-frame clones and lacks some. The sample consists of some 190,000 clones, about 93% of them appearing once. Sequenced here: peripheral blood, sampled 28 days after the second AZD1222 dose. Receptors originate from an adult who received the AZD1222 COVID-19 vaccine.

The V gene is TRBV28, the J gene TRBJ1-6; D is unclear. The V gene lost 3 bases and the J gene lost 6 bases, with 12 bases spanning the gap. CDR3 size: 15 residues. Germline CDR1 and CDR2: MDHEN and SYDVKM. CDR3 in amino acids: CASSLSLGGNSPLHF. The CDR3 coding sequence is TGTGCCAGCAGTTTGTCTCTCGGTGGTAATTCACCCCTCCACTTT.

The V gene is TRBV15, the J gene TRBJ1-4; no firm D call. Deletions cut 0 bases from V and 7 bases from J, with 15 bases between. Looked up from germline, CDR1 is LNHNV and CDR2 is YYDKDF (reference sequence). The CDR3 is 16 amino acids. The DNA of the CDR3 is TGTGCCACCAGCAGAGATCGTGTCCCCCTGGGTGAAAAACTGTTTTTT. Translated, it gives CATSRDRVPLGEKLFF.

In its sample, this clone was seen a few times. The CDR3 DNA reads TGTGCCAGCAGCTTGGCCATTGTACCTTATAGCAATCAGCCCCAGCATTTT. Protein: CASSLAIVPYSNQPQHF. This rearrangement joins TRBV7-9 to TRBJ1-5, with D unresolved. Germline CDR1 and CDR2: SEHNR and FQNEAQ (reference sequence). The V gene lost 3 bases and the J gene lost 0 bases, with 15 bases spanning the gap. The CDR3 consists of 17 residues.

The rearrangement uses TRBV5-1 and TRBJ2-3; the D gene is possibly TRBD2 (6 bases). Trimming took 0 bases from V and 2 from J, leaving 19 bases between them. CDR1 and CDR2 from the germline V gene are SGHRS and YFSETQ. There are 18 residues in the CDR3. CDR3 loop: CASSLAPRLVRDTDTQYF. The DNA of the CDR3 is TGCGCCAGCAGCTTGGCTCCCCGACTAGTTCGAGACACAGATACGCAGTATTTT.

J is TRBJ2-7 and V is TRBV14, with a possible D match to TRBD1 (6 bases). The CDR3 sequence is 12 residues long. The V gene lost 5 bases and the J gene lost 6 bases, with 11 bases spanning the gap. Per the germline V gene, CDR1 is SGHDN and CDR2 is FVKESK. The CDR3 loop is CASSEQGAEQYF. The CDR3 DNA is TGTGCCAGCAGCGAACAGGGTGCCGAGCAGTACTTC.

This clone appeared once. J is TRBJ1-2 and V is TRBV9, with D tentatively TRBD1 (6 bases). The CDR3 has 22 amino acids. Germline assignment: CDR1 SGDLS and CDR2 YYNGEE. V was pared by 1 base and J by 4 bases, with 35 bases between. This CDR3 reads CASSVPTVPHPRGPLQGYGYTF. The CDR3 coding sequence is TGTGCCAGCAGCGTACCGACCGTCCCCCACCCCAGAGGACCCCTACAGGGCTATGGCTACACCTTC.

This chain connects TRBV29-1 to TRBJ2-5; the D gene is possibly TRBD1 (6 bases). Per the germline V gene, CDR1 is SQVTM and CDR2 is ANQGSEA. V was trimmed by 6 bases and J by 2 bases, leaving 22 bases between them. This CDR3 has 16 amino acids. The CDR3 protein is CSVQGLLLLAQETQYF. For the CDR3, the DNA is TGCAGCGTACAGGGCCTCCTACTCCTCGCACAAGAGACCCAGTACTTC. Using reference TRBV29-1 and TRBJ2-5 for the parts outside the CDR3, the full variable domain is SAVISQKPSRDICQRGTSLTIQCQVDSQVTMMFWYRQQPGQSLTLIATANQGSEATYESGFVIDKFPISRPNLTFSTLTVSNMSPEDSSIYLCSVQGLLLLAQETQYFGPGTRLLVL.

The genes are TRBV27 and TRBJ1-1; 8 nucleotides match TRBD1. Germline lookup yields CDR1 MNHEY and CDR2 SMNVEV (reference sequence). The CDR3 covers 15 residues. V lost 5 bases, J lost 4 bases, and 9 bases stayed unmatched. CDR3 amino acids: CASSSGQGFFTEAFF. The CDR3 DNA reads TGTGCCAGCAGTAGCGGACAGGGCTTTTTCACTGAAGCTTTCTTT.

This rearrangement joins TRBV5-4 to TRBJ1-2; 7 bases are shared with TRBD1. Germline V gives CDR1 SGHNT, CDR2 YYREEE (reference sequence). With V trimmed by 4 bases and J by 4 bases, 19 bases remained unmatched. This CDR3 region has 18 residues. This CDR3 reads CASSPRDSRRSPLYGYTF. Written as DNA, the CDR3 is TGTGCCAGCAGCCCCAGGGACAGTCGGAGGTCCCCCCTCTATGGCTACACCTTC.

The chain uses TRBV6-5 and TRBJ1-1; D is ambiguous. The V and J ends lost 6 bases and 5 bases respectively, with 16 bases between them. CDR3 length: 14 residues. CDR1 MNHEY and CDR2 SVGAGI come from the germline V gene. CDR3 in DNA: TGTGCCAGCAGGGCATTTGCGGCGGTGACTGAAGCTTTCTTT. This codes for CASRAFAAVTEAFF.

The chain links TRBV27 to TRBJ1-4, with 10 bases identical to TRBD1. The V segment lost 5 bases and the J segment 8 bases; nucleotides outside the gene matches: 8. CDR3 length: 15 residues. CDR1 is MNHEY and CDR2 is SMNVEV in the germline V gene (reference sequence). CDR3 loop: CASSGGTGVREKLFF. The CDR3 DNA reads as TGTGCCAGCAGTGGCGGGACAGGGGTACGGGAAAAACTGTTTTTT.

The chain couples TRBV7-9 to TRBJ2-7; TRBD1 matches 8 bases. This CDR3 is 17 amino acids long. Trimming removed 5 bases from V and 1 base from J; junction bases left unmatched: 13. Germline assignment: CDR1 SEHNR and CDR2 FQNEAQ (reference sequence). CDR3 protein: CASSLTLGQAISYEQYF. The DNA for the CDR3 is TGTGCCAGCAGCCTAACCTTGGGACAGGCTATTTCCTACGAGCAGTACTTC.

The V call is TRBV6-5, the J call TRBJ1-1, with TRBD1 matching over 7 bases. V lost 6 bases, J lost 4 bases, and 5 bases stayed unmatched. Germline V gene data show CDR1 as MNHEY and CDR2 as SVGAGI. This CDR3 comprises 13 residues. The chain's CDR3 is CASSRGGGTEAFF. The CDR3 coding sequence is TGTGCCAGCAGCAGAGGGGGCGGCACTGAAGCTTTCTTT.

The gene calls are TRBV6-5 and TRBJ1-5; D is uncertain. This CDR3 region has 15 residues. From germline, CDR1 is MNHEY and CDR2 SVGAGI. Trimming pared 7 bases from V and 0 bases from J, leaving 13 bases between. The CDR3 nucleotides read TGTGCCAGCACGATTCAGGCCTATAGCAATCAGCCCCAGCATTTT. Its protein is CASTIQAYSNQPQHF.

The chain combines TRBV6-2 or TRBV6-3 with TRBJ2-1; 15 nucleotides line up with TRBD2. Germline CDR1 MNHEY, CDR2 SVGEGT. Trimming took 5 bases from V and 2 from J; bases not matched to a gene: 10. The CDR3 runs to 19 residues. CDR3 residues: CASSHLPGLAGGTYNEQFF. The CDR3 DNA sequence: TGTGCCAGCAGTCACCTTCCGGGACTAGCGGGGGGAACCTACAATGAGCAGTTCTTC.